This T cell receptor beta chain was recovered during a study of T cell responses to AZD1222 COVID-19 vaccine. Sequenced by immunoSEQ multiplex PCR; TCRdb stores in-frame clones only, minus some. The sample consists of 150,000 to 200,000 clones, less than 95% of them appearing once. The V segment lost 8 bases and the J segment 5 bases; nucleotides outside the gene matches: 6. From germline, CDR1 is MNHEY and CDR2 SVGAGI. The CDR3 length is 13 residues. V usage is TRBV6-5 and J usage is TRBJ2-1, with TRBD1 matching 7 bases. This clonotype was sampled from an adult who received the AZD1222 COVID-19 vaccine. Specimen: peripheral blood, collected 28 days after the second AZD1222 dose. The CDR3 here is CASGAGQDNEQFF. CDR3 sequence (DNA): TGTGCCAGCGGAGCAGGACAGGACAATGAGCAGTTCTTC.